This passage covers 15 T cell receptor beta chains from one sample sequenced in a study of OX40 agonist ivuxolimab in advanced cancers. Sequencing was performed with immunoSEQ multiplex PCR; in TCRdb, only in-frame clones are kept and a portion is missing. The data contain about 31,000 clones, 75% to 90% of them seen just once; the ten biggest clones take up around 39%. Sequenced here: CD4+ or CD8+ T cells sorted from blood, sampled in a trial of the OX40 agonist ivuxolimab. The source is an adult with an advanced solid tumor such as melanoma, head and neck, liver or kidney cancer.

The genes are TRBV27 and TRBJ2-1; TRBD2 might be the D (6 bases). The ends were cut back, 7 bases at V and 13 bases at J, with 23 bases in the middle. The CDR3 spans 14 residues. Germline values: CDR1 MNHEY, CDR2 SMNVEV (reference sequence). As DNA, the CDR3 is TGTGCCAGCACCCCAGGACTATACCCTCCAGTTCAGTTCTTC. As protein: CASTPGLYPPVQFF.

This chain uses TRBV5-6 with TRBJ2-1; perhaps TRBD2 as D (5 bases). This CDR3 has 15 residues. Germline V gene data show CDR1 as SGHDT and CDR2 as YYEEEE. Deletions cut 0 bases from V and 12 bases from J, with 19 bases between. CDR3 loop: CASSLGTVSTVGQFF. The DNA of the CDR3 is TGTGCCAGCAGCTTGGGGACTGTGAGTACCGTGGGGCAGTTCTTC.

The chain is built from TRBV2 and TRBJ2-1; 12 bases agree with TRBD2. Germline V gene lookup returns CDR1 SNHLY and CDR2 FYNNEI. V dropped 7 bases and J dropped 1; count of bases not matched to a gene: 8. The CDR3 runs 17 residues. CDR3 bases: TGTGCCAGCAATGGACTAGCGGGATCTACATCCTACAATGAGCAGTTCTTC. Its protein product is CASNGLAGSTSYNEQFF.

This clone occurred once. The chain is built from TRBV19 and TRBJ2-1; D uncertain. This CDR3 has 15 residues. Deletions cut 3 bases from V and 0 bases from J, with 9 bases between. Germline CDR1 reads LNHDA; CDR2 reads SQIVND (reference sequence). The chain's CDR3 is CASSMSGNSYNEQFF. DNA of the CDR3: TGTGCCAGTAGTATGTCCGGAAACTCCTACAATGAGCAGTTCTTC.

The rearrangement links TRBV27 to TRBJ2-7, with TRBD2 matching 8 bases. Germline CDR1 and CDR2: MNHEY and SMNVEV (reference sequence). The CDR3 totals 14 residues. J gave up 2 bases and V 2 bases, and 2 bases lay outside the gene matches. Written as DNA, the CDR3 is TGTGCCAGCAGTTTAGGCGGGGGGACCTACGAGCAGTACTTC. It is translated as CASSLGGGTYEQYF.

The rearrangement joins TRBV11-2 to TRBJ2-7; 7 bases are shared with TRBD1. The V gene end was trimmed by 5 bases and the J gene end by 4 bases; junction bases not matched to a gene: 8. Germline CDR1 reads SGHAT; CDR2 reads FQNNGV. There are 14 residues in the CDR3. The CDR3 region is CASSRDRVGYEQYF. CDR3 sequence (DNA): TGTGCCAGCAGCCGCGACAGGGTCGGGTACGAGCAGTACTTC.

The V call is TRBV19, the J call TRBJ2-1; TRBD2 is a possible D gene (6 bases). The germline CDR1 and CDR2 sequences are LNHDA and SQIVND (reference sequence). V shed 6 bases and J shed 2 bases, with 11 bases lying between them. CDR3 length: 14 residues. CDR3 protein: CASSPAGPYNEQFF. The CDR3 DNA reads as TGTGCCAGTAGCCCAGCGGGCCCCTACAATGAGCAGTTCTTC.

The chain combines TRBV25-1 with TRBJ2-1, with D uncertain. Trimming left V 3 bases short and J 6 bases short, with 12 bases between. Germline V gene sequence: CDR1 MGHDK, CDR2 SYGVNS. There are 14 residues in the CDR3. The CDR3 DNA reads TGTGCCAGCAGTGACGGCAGGCCGGTCAATGAGCAGTTCTTC. This translates into CASSDGRPVNEQFF.

The rearrangement uses TRBV7-8 and TRBJ2-5; TRBD2 matches at 9 bases. The CDR3 consists of 16 residues. Germline loops: CDR1 SGHVS, CDR2 FQNEAQ. V was pared by 5 bases and J by 5 bases, with 12 bases of the junction left unmatched. The CDR3, as DNA: TGTGCCAGCAGCCTGGGGGCGGGAGGGCCACAGGAGACCCAGTACTTC. Translating it yields CASSLGAGGPQETQYF.

This chain connects TRBV21-1 to TRBJ2-1; the table's D gene call, TRBD2, was not cross checked with the DNA. TRBV21-1 is an annotated pseudogene. This CDR3 region has 15 residues. Here the CDR3 reads CASSKGRDFYNEQFF. CDR3 coding DNA: TGTGCCAGCAGCAAAGGCCGCGATTTCTACAATGAGCAGTTCTTC.

This clone showed up just once. J is TRBJ2-5 and V is TRBV6-5, with D possibly being TRBD2 (5 bases). Germline CDR1 and CDR2: MNHEY and SVGAGI. V was shortened by 4 bases and J by 0 bases, with 9 bases between the two germline ends. This CDR3 is 14 amino acids long. CDR3 protein: CASSWESNQETQYF. The CDR3 nucleotides read TGTGCCAGCAGTTGGGAGTCCAACCAAGAGACCCAGTACTTC.

V and J are TRBV11-2 and TRBJ2-1; D possibly corresponds to TRBD2 (6 bases). This CDR3 is built from 14 residues. From germline, CDR1 is SGHAT and CDR2 FQNNGV. V gave up 2 bases and J gave up 6 bases, with 11 bases separating them. For the CDR3, the DNA is TGTGCCAGCAGCTTACAGCAGGGAGGCAATGAGCAGTTCTTC. This encodes CASSLQQGGNEQFF.

This clone has a single count. The chain couples TRBV2 to TRBJ2-7; maybe TRBD2 (6 bases). The CDR3 runs 17 residues. The V gene's germline CDR1 is SNHLY and CDR2 FYNNEI. The V gene lost 4 bases and the J gene lost 3 bases, with 22 bases spanning the gap. CDR3 loop: CASSGFLEAGIDYEQYF. CDR3 nucleotides: TGTGCCAGCAGTGGGTTTCTCGAGGCGGGAATTGACTACGAGCAGTACTTC.

The chain uses TRBV9 and TRBJ1-5; D is possibly TRBD1 (5 bases). V was cut by 6 bases and J by 2 bases, with 15 bases left in between. Germline lookup yields CDR1 SGDLS and CDR2 YYNGEE. CDR3 length equals 15 residues. The CDR3 bases are TGTGCCAGCACGGAGGGGCCAGGCGGCAATCAGCCCCAGCATTTT. It specifies CASTEGPGGNQPQHF.

The J gene is TRBJ2-5, the V gene TRBV5-6; D assignment may be TRBD1 or TRBD2 (5 bases each). The CDR3 loop spans 13 amino acids. V shed 0 bases and J shed 4 bases, with 7 bases lying between them. The V gene's germline CDR1 is SGHDT and CDR2 YYEEEE. For the CDR3, the DNA is TGTGCCAGCAGCTTGGAGGGACCAGAGACCCAGTACTTC. It yields the protein CASSLEGPETQYF.